One sample yielded the 20 T cell receptor beta chains listed below, sequenced in a study of blood T cells in healthy people across ages (dated by TCRdb to the mid-2010s). Receptor amplification or capture employed 5' RACE. TCRdb names Illumina HiSeq 2500 as the instrument used. The second PCR ran for about 7 to 11 cycles and used a J-beta primer mix along with a sample-barcoded 5' primer. Through fastp at Q25 and MiXCR, TCRdb rebuilt clones from the public reads, retaining in-frame beta chains. Rows are combined by CDR3 protein, so each entry shows the most common genes and DNA. This sample is represented by fewer than 950,000 distinct CDR3 sequences; about 34% of them were singletons. The top ten hold 13% of the sample. Specimen: blood. These receptors all stem from a man aged 18 to 29 in good health.

The chain couples TRBV29-1 to TRBJ2-1; 9 bases line up with TRBD1. Unmatched junction bases numbered 12, after V lost 7 bases and J lost 11 bases. Germline CDR1 is SQVTM and CDR2 is ANQGSEA. CDR3 length equals 13 residues. In DNA form, the CDR3 reads TGCAGCGCTCCCCGGGACAGGGCTAATAAGCAGTTCTTC. Translated, it gives CSAPRDRANKQFF.

The V and J genes are TRBV11-2 and TRBJ2-7; 9 bases match TRBD1. CDR1 SGHAT and CDR2 FQNNGV come from the germline V gene. The CDR3 is 13 amino acids. V lost 5 bases and J lost 4; bases outside the gene matches: 3. The CDR3 reads CASSRDREYEQYF. The CDR3 region has the DNA TGTGCCAGCAGCCGGGACAGGGAGTACGAGCAGTACTTC.

This clonotype turned up a few times. V and J are TRBV4-3 and TRBJ1-1; D gene unclear. The V end lost 0 bases, the J end lost 5 bases, and 16 bases lay between the germline ends. Per germline, CDR1 LGHNA and CDR2 YSLEER. This CDR3 contains 16 residues. The CDR3 bases are TGCGCCAGCAGCCAAGATCAAGGGTATGGGGAGACTGAAGCTTTCTTT. Protein product: CASSQDQGYGETEAFF.

This clonotype has at least ten counts. The chain employs TRBV12-3 or TRBV12-4 and TRBJ2-7; no clear D gene. Between the trimmed V and J ends, which lost 3 bases and 1 base, there was a span of 10 bases. CDR3 length: 14 amino acids. The CDR3 spells CASSLGRISYEQYF. DNA for the CDR3: TGTGCCAGCAGTTTGGGCAGGATTTCCTACGAGCAGTACTTC.

Turning to this clonotype: This may arise from a read error, as a much more abundant clone is one base away. The V call is TRBV12-3 or TRBV12-4, the J call TRBJ2-3; 10 bases are a match to TRBD1. CDR3 length: 18 amino acids. The ends lost 3 bases at V and 1 base at J; junction bases unmatched: 10. The CDR3 region has the DNA TGTGCCAGCAGTTTTAGGGACAGGGGCCGTGCTGGCACAGATACGCAGTATTTT. This translates into CASSFRDRGRAGTDTQYF.

This clonotype occurred a few times. The chain couples TRBV27 to TRBJ2-7; tentative D call: TRBD2 (5 bases). From germline, CDR1 is MNHEY and CDR2 SMNVEV (reference sequence). The CDR3 consists of 16 residues. Trimming removed 0 bases from V and 7 bases from J, with 19 bases in between. The CDR3 DNA follows: TGTGCCAGCAGTTTATCACACGGCGGGTATGGAAATGAGCAGTACTTC. Translation: CASSLSHGGYGNEQYF.

This clonotype was recorded only once. V usage is TRBV10-3 and J usage is TRBJ1-2, with 8 bases identical to TRBD1. CDR3 length equals 13 residues. J gave up 8 bases and V 9 bases, and 11 bases lay outside the gene matches. Germline assignment: CDR1 ENHRY and CDR2 SYGVKD. CDR3 residues: CAMQETGAEGYTF. CDR3 bases: TGTGCCATGCAAGAGACAGGGGCTGAAGGCTACACCTTC.

This sequence joins TRBV20-1 and TRBJ1-5; D not resolved. V was clipped by 0 bases and J by 6 bases, with 12 bases between them. The length of the CDR3 is 14 residues. CDR1 is DFQATT and CDR2 is SNEGSKA in the germline V gene (reference sequence). CDR3 bases: TGCAGTGCTAGAGATGCGGGGTCAGGTCAGCCCCAGCATTTT. Encoded protein: CSARDAGSGQPQHF.

The chain carries TRBV24-1 and TRBJ2-3; D is undetermined. CDR1 is KGHDR, CDR2 SFDVKD, per germline. The CDR3 runs 14 residues. With 4 bases removed from V and 0 bases from J, the gap between germline ends came to 7 bases. The CDR3 DNA follows: TGTGCCACCAGTGAGCCAGTTAGCACAGATACGCAGTATTTT. It translates to CATSEPVSTDTQYF.

This clonotype was picked up one time. A much more abundant neighbour one base away suggests this may be a read error. This chain connects TRBV20-1 to TRBJ2-7; 9 bases line up with TRBD1. CDR1 DFQATT and CDR2 SNEGSKA come from the germline V gene (reference sequence). CDR3 size: 13 residues. The ends lost 1 base at V and 4 bases at J; junction bases unmatched: 2. The CDR3 DNA sequence: TGCAGTGCTAGAGGGGACAGGGAGTACGAGCAGTACTTC. This translates into CSARGDREYEQYF.

The chain recombines TRBV2 with TRBJ1-5; TRBD1 aligns across 7 bases. Losses at the gene ends were 7 bases for V and 3 bases for J; bases not matched to a gene: 6. The germline V gene encodes CDR1 SNHLY and CDR2 FYNNEI. The CDR3 spans 14 residues. The CDR3: CASTRDSPNQPQHF. The CDR3 coding sequence is TGTGCCAGCACCCGGGACAGCCCCAATCAGCCCCAGCATTTT.

This clonotype was observed a single time. The gene calls are TRBV7-9 and TRBJ2-1; D is unresolved. CDR1 is SEHNR, CDR2 FQNEAQ, per germline (reference sequence). The CDR3 has 12 residues. Trimming stripped 2 bases from V and 10 bases from J, with 9 bases between. CDR3 sequence reads: CASSLNSYEQFF. CDR3 nucleotides: TGTGCCAGCAGCTTAAACAGCTACGAGCAGTTCTTC. Using reference TRBV7-9 and TRBJ2-1 for the parts outside the CDR3, the full variable domain is DTGVSQNPRHKITKRGQNVTFRCDPISEHNRLYWYRQTLGQGPEFLTYFQNEAQLEKSRLLSDRFSAERPKGSFSTLEIQRTEQGDSAMYLCASSLNSYEQFFGPGTRLTVL.

The chain combines TRBV2 with TRBJ2-3; 8 bases align to TRBD2. The CDR3 is 15 residues long. Trimming took 6 bases from V and 0 from J; bases not matched to a gene: 5. Germline lookup yields CDR1 SNHLY and CDR2 FYNNEI. The CDR3 is CASRVAGLSTDTQYF. CDR3 bases: TGTGCCAGCAGGGTAGCGGGGCTTAGCACAGATACGCAGTATTTT.

This clonotype came up once. The chain has TRBV10-3 and TRBJ1-2, with D uncertain. V dropped 0 bases and J dropped 8 bases, with 7 bases sitting between them. Germline V gene lookup returns CDR1 ENHRY and CDR2 SYGVKD. The CDR3 extends over 12 amino acids. CDR3 protein: CAISESSRGYTF. In nucleotides, the CDR3 is TGTGCCATCAGTGAGTCTTCAAGGGGCTACACCTTC.

The sample holds a few counts of this clonotype. V usage is TRBV30 and J usage is TRBJ2-7; 10 nucleotides match TRBD1. Germline CDR1 reads GTSNPN; CDR2 reads SVGIG (reference sequence). This CDR3 contains 13 residues. Trimming cost V 3 bases and J 10 bases; bases outside gene matches: 9. In DNA form, the CDR3 reads TGTGCCTGGAGCCTAGGACAGGGGGAGGCCCAGTACTTC. It is translated as CAWSLGQGEAQYF.

This clonotype turned up a few times. In DNA, the CDR3 is TGTGCCAGCAGGGACAAAGCGAACACCGGGGAGCTGTTTTTT. As protein: CASRDKANTGELFF. The gene calls are TRBV5-8 and TRBJ2-2; tentatively, D is TRBD1 (5 bases). V lost 5 bases, J lost 0 bases, and 8 bases lay in between. Germline V gene sequence: CDR1 SGHTS, CDR2 YDEGEE. The CDR3 is made up of 14 amino acids.

To note about this clonotype: One junction end disagrees with the germline gene, perhaps due to a read error. This chain links TRBV29-1 with TRBJ2-1; no clear D gene. This CDR3 comprises 14 residues. The germline V gene encodes CDR1 SQVTM and CDR2 ANQGSEA. The CDR3 loop is CGVKLPRSINEQFF. In nucleotides, the CDR3 is TGCGGCGTGAAACTCCCTAGATCCATCAATGAGCAGTTCTTC.

This clonotype was observed a handful of times. The V call is TRBV6-5, the J call TRBJ1-5; 7 nucleotides line up with TRBD1. The junction had 9 bases not matched to a gene; V was cut back by 0 bases and J by 1 base. Germline CDR1 is MNHEY and CDR2 is SVGAGI. The CDR3 spans 18 residues. The CDR3 coding sequence is TGTGCCAGCAGTTACTCTGCCCGGACAGGCGGAAGCAATCAGCCCCAGCATTTT. Its translation: CASSYSARTGGSNQPQHF.

About this clonotype: This sequence may be a read error, since a much larger clone differs from it by one base. The chain links TRBV12-5 to TRBJ2-7, with 13 positions matching TRBD2. The CDR3 extends over 16 amino acids. Germline values: CDR1 LGHNT, CDR2 FRNRAP. Here the CDR3 reads CASGGGLAGTSYGQYF. The DNA for the CDR3 is TGTGCTAGTGGTGGGGGACTAGCGGGGACATCCTACGGGCAGTACTTC.

The table lists this clonotype with a count of one. The chain joins TRBV10-3 to TRBJ2-3; TRBD2 matches at 9 bases. CDR1 ENHRY and CDR2 SYGVKD come from the germline V gene. Trimming took 8 bases from V and 1 from J; bases not matched to a gene: 7. This CDR3 region has 15 residues. The DNA of the CDR3 is TGTGCCATCGGAGCGGCTAGCGGGGGCACAGATACGCAGTATTTT. It is translated as CAIGAASGGTDTQYF.